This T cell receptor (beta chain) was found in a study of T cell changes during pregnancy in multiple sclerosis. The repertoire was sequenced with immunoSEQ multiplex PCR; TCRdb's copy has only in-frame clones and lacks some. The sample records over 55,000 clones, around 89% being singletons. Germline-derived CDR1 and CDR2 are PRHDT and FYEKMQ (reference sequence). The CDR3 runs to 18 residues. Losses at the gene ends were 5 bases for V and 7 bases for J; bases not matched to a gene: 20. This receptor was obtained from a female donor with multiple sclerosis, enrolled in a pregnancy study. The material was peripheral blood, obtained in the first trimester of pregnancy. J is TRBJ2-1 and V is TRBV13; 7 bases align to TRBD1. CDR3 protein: CASSRLGWLRGRMNEQFF. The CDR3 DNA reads TGTGCCAGCAGCCGCTTAGGCTGGCTGAGGGGGCGAATGAATGAGCAGTTCTTC.